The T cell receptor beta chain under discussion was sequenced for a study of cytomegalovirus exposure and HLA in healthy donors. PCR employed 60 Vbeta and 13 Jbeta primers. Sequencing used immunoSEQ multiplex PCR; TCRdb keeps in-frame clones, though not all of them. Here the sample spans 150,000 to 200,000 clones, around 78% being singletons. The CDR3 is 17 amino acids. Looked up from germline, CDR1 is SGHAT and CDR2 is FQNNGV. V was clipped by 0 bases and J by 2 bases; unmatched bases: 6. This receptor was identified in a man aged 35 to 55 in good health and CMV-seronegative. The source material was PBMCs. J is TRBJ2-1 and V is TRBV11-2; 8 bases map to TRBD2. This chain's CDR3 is CASSLDMAGGTYNEQFF. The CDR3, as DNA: TGTGCCAGCAGCTTAGATATGGCGGGAGGCACCTACAATGAGCAGTTCTTC.